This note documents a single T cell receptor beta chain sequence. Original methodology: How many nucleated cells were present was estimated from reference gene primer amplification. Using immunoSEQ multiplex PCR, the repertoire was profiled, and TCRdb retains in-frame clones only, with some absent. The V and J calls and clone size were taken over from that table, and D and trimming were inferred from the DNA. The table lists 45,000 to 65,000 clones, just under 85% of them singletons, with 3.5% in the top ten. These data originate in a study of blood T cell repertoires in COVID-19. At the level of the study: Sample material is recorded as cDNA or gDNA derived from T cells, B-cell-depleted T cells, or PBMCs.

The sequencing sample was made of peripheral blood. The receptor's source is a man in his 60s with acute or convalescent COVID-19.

The CDR3, as DNA: TGTGCCAGCAGCCGCTCAGACAGGGCCGCCTGGCATGAGCAGTTCTTC. It codes for CASSRSDRAAWHEQFF. The chain recombines TRBV14 with TRBJ2-1, with 7 bases that match TRBD1. CDR1 and CDR2 from the germline V gene are SGHDN and FVKESK. Trimming removed 4 bases from V and 8 bases from J; junction bases left unmatched: 14. The CDR3 is made up of 16 amino acids. Supplemented by reference TRBV14 and TRBJ2-1, the full variable domain reads EAGVTQFPSHSVIEKGQTVTLRCDPISGHDNLYWYRRVMGKEIKFLLHFVKESKQDESGMPNNRFLAERTGGTYSTLKVQPAELEDSGVYFCASSRSDRAAWHEQFFGPGTRLTVL.